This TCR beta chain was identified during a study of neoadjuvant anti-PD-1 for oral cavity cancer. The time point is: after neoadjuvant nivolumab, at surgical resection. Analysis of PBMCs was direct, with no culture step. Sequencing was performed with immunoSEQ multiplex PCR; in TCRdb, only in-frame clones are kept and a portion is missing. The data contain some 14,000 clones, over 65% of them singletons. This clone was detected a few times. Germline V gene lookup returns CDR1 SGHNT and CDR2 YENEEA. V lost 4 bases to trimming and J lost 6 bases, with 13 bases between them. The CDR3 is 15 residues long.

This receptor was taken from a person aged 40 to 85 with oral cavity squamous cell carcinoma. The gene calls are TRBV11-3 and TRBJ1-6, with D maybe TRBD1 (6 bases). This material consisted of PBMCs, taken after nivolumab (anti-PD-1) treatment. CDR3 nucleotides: TGTGCCAGCAGCTCGGGGGGGCCGTCTAATTCACCCCTCCACTTT. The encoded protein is CASSSGGPSNSPLHF.